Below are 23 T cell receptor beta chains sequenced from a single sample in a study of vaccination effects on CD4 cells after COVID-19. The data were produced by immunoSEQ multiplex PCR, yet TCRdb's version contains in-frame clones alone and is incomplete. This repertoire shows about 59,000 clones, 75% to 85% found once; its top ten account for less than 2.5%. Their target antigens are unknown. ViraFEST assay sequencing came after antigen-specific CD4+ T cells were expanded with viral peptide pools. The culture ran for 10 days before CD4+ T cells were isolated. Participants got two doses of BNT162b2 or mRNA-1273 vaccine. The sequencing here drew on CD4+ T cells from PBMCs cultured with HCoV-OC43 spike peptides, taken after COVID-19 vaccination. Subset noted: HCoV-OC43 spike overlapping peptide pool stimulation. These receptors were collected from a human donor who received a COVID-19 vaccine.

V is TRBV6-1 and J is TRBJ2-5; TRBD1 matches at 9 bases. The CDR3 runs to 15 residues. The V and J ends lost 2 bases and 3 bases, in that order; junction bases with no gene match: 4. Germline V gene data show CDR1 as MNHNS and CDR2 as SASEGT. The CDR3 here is CASSESGDREETQYF. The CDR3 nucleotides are TGTGCCAGCAGTGAAAGCGGGGACAGGGAAGAGACCCAGTACTTC.

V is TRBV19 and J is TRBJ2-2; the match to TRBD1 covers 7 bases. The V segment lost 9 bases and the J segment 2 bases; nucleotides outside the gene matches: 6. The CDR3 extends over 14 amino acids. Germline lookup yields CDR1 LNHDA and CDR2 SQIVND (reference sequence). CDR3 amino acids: CASLDRANTGELFF. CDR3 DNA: TGTGCCAGCCTTGACAGGGCAAACACCGGGGAGCTGTTTTTT.

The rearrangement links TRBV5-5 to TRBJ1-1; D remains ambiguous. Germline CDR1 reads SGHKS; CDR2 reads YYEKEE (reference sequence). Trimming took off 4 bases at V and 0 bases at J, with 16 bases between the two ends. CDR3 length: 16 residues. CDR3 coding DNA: TGTGCCAGCAGCGGGGTTCGTGGGATCCTGAACACTGAAGCTTTCTTT. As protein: CASSGVRGILNTEAFF.

CDR3 region: CATSRDAVLSSYNEQFF. The CDR3 DNA is TGTGCCACCAGCAGAGATGCGGTTCTTAGCTCCTACAATGAGCAGTTCTTC. The chain recombines TRBV15 with TRBJ2-1; the D is unclear. Trimming pared 0 bases from V and 0 bases from J, leaving 12 bases between. Germline loops: CDR1 LNHNV, CDR2 YYDKDF (reference sequence). CDR3 length equals 17 residues. Together with reference TRBV15 and TRBJ2-1, the CDR3 gives the full variable domain: DAMVIQNPRYQVTQFGKPVTLSCSQTLNHNVMYWYQQKSSQAPKLLFHYYDKDFNNEADTPDNFQSRRPNTSFCFLDIRSPGLGDTAMYLCATSRDAVLSSYNEQFFGPGTRLTVL.

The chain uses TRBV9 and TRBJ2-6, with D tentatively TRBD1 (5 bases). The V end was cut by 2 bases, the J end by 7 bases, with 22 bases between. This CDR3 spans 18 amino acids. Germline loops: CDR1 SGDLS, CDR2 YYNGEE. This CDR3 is CASSVLPRASDGANVLTF. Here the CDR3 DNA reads TGTGCCAGCAGCGTTCTCCCCAGGGCCTCAGATGGCGCCAACGTCCTGACTTTC.

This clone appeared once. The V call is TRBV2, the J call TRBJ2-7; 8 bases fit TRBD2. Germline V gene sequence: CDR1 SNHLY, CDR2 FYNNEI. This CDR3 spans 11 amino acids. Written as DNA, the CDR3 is TGTGCCAGCAGTGAGACTAGCGTTGTTTTCGTC. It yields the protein CASSETSVVFV.

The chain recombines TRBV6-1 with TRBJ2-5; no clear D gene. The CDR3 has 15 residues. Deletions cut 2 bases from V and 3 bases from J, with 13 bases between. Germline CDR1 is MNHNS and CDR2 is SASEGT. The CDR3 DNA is TGTGCCAGCAGTGAATACGGGCAGGTAGAAGAGACCCAGTACTTC. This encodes CASSEYGQVEETQYF.

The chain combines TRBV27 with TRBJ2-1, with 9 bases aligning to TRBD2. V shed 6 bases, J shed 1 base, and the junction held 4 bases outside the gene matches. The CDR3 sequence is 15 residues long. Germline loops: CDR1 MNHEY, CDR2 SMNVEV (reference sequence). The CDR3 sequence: CASSGAGGSYNEQFF. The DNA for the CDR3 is TGTGCCAGCAGCGGAGCGGGGGGATCCTACAATGAGCAGTTCTTC.

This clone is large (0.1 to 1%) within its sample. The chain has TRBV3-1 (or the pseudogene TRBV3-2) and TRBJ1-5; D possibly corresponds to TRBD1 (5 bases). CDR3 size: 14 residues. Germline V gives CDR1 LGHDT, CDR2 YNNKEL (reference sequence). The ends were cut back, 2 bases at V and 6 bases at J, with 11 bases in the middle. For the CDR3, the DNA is TGTGCCAGCAGCCAACGGTCTGGGACTCAGCCCCAGCATTTT. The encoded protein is CASSQRSGTQPQHF.

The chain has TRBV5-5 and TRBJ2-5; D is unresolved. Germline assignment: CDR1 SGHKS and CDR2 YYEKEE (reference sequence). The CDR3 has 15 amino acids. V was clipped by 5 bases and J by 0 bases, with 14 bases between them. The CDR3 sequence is CASSRGSPDQETQYF. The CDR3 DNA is TGTGCCAGCAGTCGTGGGTCCCCGGACCAAGAGACCCAGTACTTC.

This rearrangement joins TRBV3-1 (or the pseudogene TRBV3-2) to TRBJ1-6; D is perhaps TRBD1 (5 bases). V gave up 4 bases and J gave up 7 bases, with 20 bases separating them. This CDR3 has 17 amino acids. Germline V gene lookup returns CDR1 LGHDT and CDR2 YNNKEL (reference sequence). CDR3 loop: CASSPYYRSSANSPLHF. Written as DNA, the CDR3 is TGTGCCAGCAGCCCTTATTACAGGTCGTCGGCGAATTCACCCCTCCACTTT.

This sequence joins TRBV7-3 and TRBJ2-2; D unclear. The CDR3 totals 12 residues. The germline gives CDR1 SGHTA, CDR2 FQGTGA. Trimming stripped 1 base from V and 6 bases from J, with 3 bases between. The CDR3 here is CASSLRSGELFF. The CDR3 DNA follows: TGTGCCAGCAGCTTAAGGTCCGGGGAGCTGTTTTTT. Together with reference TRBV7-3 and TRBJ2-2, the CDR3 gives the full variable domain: GAGVSQTPSNKVTEKGKYVELRCDPISGHTALYWYRQSLGQGPEFLIYFQGTGAADDSGLPNDRFFAVRPEGSVSTLKIQRTERGDSAVYLCASSLRSGELFFGEGSRLTVL.

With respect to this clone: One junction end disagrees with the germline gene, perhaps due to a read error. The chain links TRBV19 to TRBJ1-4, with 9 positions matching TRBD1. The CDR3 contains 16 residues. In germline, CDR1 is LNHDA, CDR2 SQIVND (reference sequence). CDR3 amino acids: CASSIKTGGTNEKLFF. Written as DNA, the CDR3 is TGTGCCAGCAGTATCAAGACAGGGGGGACTAATGAAAAACTGTTTTTT.

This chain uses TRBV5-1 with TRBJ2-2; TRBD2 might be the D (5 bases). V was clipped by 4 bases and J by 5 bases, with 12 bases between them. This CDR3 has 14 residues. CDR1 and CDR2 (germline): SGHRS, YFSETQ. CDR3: CASSLEVGTGELFF. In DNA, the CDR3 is TGCGCCAGCAGCCTGGAGGTGGGGACCGGGGAGCTGTTTTTT.

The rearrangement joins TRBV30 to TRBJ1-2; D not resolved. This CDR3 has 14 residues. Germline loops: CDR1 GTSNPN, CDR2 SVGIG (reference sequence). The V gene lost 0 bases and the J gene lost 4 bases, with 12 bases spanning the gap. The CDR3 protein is CAWSVFEGRYGYTF. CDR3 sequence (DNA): TGTGCCTGGAGTGTATTTGAGGGCCGCTATGGCTACACCTTC.

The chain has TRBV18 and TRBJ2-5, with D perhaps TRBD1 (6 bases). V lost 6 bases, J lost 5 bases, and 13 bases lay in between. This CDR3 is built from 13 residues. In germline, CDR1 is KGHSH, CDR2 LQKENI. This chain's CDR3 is CASSGAQVETQYF. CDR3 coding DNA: TGTGCCAGCTCGGGGGCCCAGGTGGAGACCCAGTACTTC. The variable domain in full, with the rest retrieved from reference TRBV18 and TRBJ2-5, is NAGVMQNPRHLVRRRGQEARLRCSPMKGHSHVYWYRQLPEEGLKFMVYLQKENIIDESGMPKERFSAEFPKEGPSILRIQQVVRGDSAAYFCASSGAQVETQYFGPGTRLLVL.

This chain's CDR3 is CASSTLGQGHEKLFF. In DNA form, the CDR3 reads TGTGCCAGCAGCACCCTAGGCCAGGGTCATGAAAAACTGTTTTTT. The chain combines TRBV11-2 with TRBJ1-4, with D possibly being TRBD1 (5 bases). In germline, CDR1 is SGHAT, CDR2 FQNNGV. This CDR3 is 15 amino acids long. Trimming took 5 bases from V and 6 from J, leaving 16 bases between them.

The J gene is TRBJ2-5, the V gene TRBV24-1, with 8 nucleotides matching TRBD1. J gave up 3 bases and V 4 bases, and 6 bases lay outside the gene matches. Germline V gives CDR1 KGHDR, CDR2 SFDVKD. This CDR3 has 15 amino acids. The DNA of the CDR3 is TGTGCCACCAGTGAGTCCGGGACAGGAAAAGAGACCCAGTACTTC. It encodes CATSESGTGKETQYF.

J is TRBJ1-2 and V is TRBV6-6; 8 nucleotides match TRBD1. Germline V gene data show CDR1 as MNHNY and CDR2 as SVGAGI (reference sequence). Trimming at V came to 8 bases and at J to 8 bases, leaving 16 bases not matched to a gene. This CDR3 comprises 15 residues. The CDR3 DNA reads TGTGCCAGCTACCGCGGGGGACAGGATTGGGGCGGCTACACCTTC. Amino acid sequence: CASYRGGQDWGGYTF.

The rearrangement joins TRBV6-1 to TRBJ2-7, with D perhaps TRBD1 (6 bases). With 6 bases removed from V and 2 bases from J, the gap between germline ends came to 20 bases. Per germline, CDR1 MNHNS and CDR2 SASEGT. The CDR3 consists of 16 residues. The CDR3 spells CASREPGHPRTYEQYV. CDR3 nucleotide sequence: TGTGCCAGCAGAGAACCGGGACATCCTAGGACCTACGAGCAGTACGTC.

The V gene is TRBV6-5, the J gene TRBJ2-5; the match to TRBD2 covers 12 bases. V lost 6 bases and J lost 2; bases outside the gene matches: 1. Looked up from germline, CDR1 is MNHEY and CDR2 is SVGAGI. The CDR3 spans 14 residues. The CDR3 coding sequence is TGTGCCAGCAGACTAGCGGGGGGACAAGAGACCCAGTACTTC. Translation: CASRLAGGQETQYF.

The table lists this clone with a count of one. DNA of the CDR3: TGTGCCAGCAGTGAGAGCGTCATGGGGGGCTATGGCTACACCTTC. Translated: CASSESVMGGYGYTF. V usage is TRBV6-1 and J usage is TRBJ1-2, with a tentative D call TRBD1 (5 bases). The CDR3 runs to 15 residues. The ends were cut back, 3 bases at V and 4 bases at J, with 15 bases in the middle. The germline V gene encodes CDR1 MNHNS and CDR2 SASEGT.

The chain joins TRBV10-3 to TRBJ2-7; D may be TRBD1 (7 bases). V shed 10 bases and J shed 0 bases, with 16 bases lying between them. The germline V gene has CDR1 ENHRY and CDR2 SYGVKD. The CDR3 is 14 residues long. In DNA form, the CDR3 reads TGTGCCAGCGCGGGACAGAACCACTCCTACGAGCAGTACGTC. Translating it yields CASAGQNHSYEQYV.